Listed below are T cell receptor beta chains from one sample, sequenced in a study of T-cell memory formation after mild COVID-19. TCRdb analysed the 5' RACE reads with MiXCR anew, one entry per CDR3 protein. The sample contains 150,000 to 200,000 distinct CDR3 sequences, around a tenth of which appear only once. The sequencing input was PBMCs or a T cell subset sorted from them (not recorded which). Source of these receptors: a young man who had mild COVID-19 (a few samples of this study predate the infection). Cell type and time point are not known. Each CDR3 is given with its conserved first and last residue. A D gene is named only where the DNA matches it firmly. Size tells how often a clone was seen (once, few, many) or the class of an expanded clone, and some rows leave it out.

clone_size | cdr3_length | d_call | j_call | v_call | cdr3_aa | cdr3_nt
- | 14 | - | TRBJ2-5 | TRBV6-2/TRBV6-3 | CASSTAGGKETQYF | TGTGCCAGCAGCACGGCGGGCGGGAAGGAGACCCAGTACTTC
few | 15 | - | TRBJ2-5 | TRBV3-1 | CASSQGPDRFKTQYF | TGTGCCAGCAGCCAAGGACCAGACAGGTTTAAGACCCAGTACTTC
many | 12 | - | TRBJ2-2 | TRBV6-5 | CGTGTNTGELFF | TGTGGGACGGGGACGAACACCGGGGAGCTGTTTTTT
few | 14 | - | TRBJ1-2 | TRBV24-1 | CATSDPQGSKGYTF | TGTGCCACCAGTGATCCTCAGGGTTCGAAAGGCTACACCTTC
few | 15 | TRBD1 | TRBJ1-2 | TRBV18 | CASSPSLQGNYGYTF | TGTGCCAGCTCACCATCACTACAGGGGAACTATGGCTACACCTTC
- | 11 | - | TRBJ2-1 | TRBV20-1 | CSAASDYEQFF | TGCAGTGCCGCCTCCGACTACGAGCAGTTCTTC
- | 13 | - | TRBJ2-5 | TRBV12-3/TRBV12-4 | CARGTWDQETQYF | TGTGCCAGGGGCACCTGGGACCAAGAGACCCAGTACTTC
- | 13 | - | TRBJ1-2 | TRBV6-2/TRBV6-3 | CASSSFTGDGYTF | TGTGCCAGCAGTTCTTTCACAGGCGATGGCTACACCTTC
- | 12 | - | TRBJ1-1 | TRBV7-2 | CASSFKNTEAFF | TGTGCCAGCAGCTTCAAAAACACTGAAGCTTTCTTT
many | 13 | - | TRBJ1-1 | TRBV12-3/TRBV12-4 | CASTNFGVTEAFF | TGTGCCAGCACAAATTTCGGGGTGACTGAAGCTTTCTTT
few | 15 | - | TRBJ2-2 | TRBV5-1 | CASSLYIPNTGELFF | TGCGCCAGCAGCTTGTACATCCCGAACACCGGGGAGCTGTTTTTT
many | 16 | TRBD2 | TRBJ2-3 | TRBV7-2 | CASSRRSGDSRDTQYF | TGTGCCAGCAGCCGCCGGAGCGGGGACTCACGAGATACGCAGTATTTT